This TCR beta chain was captured in a study of CXCR3-negative and CXCR3-positive naive CD8 T cells. Overall study: Each library gave roughly 1.6 +/- 0.3 million of approximately 140 million TRB reads. Study-wide points: CXCR3-negative naive cells had less hydrophobic TRB CDR3s than did CXCR3-positive naive cells. From TRB CDR3 properties, TCR strength was inferred; surface CD5 did not differ between naive subsets.

The V gene's germline CDR1 is SQVTM and CDR2 ANQGSEA. The CDR3 has 12 residues. Naive CD8+ T cells carried a CD45RO-CCR7+CD27+CD95- phenotype. On this clonotype: Its target is not known.

UMI-tagged TRB cDNA libraries were built via 5' RACE. TCRdb reprocessed the 5' RACE reads, with one entry per CDR3 protein and no DNA. The sample holds over 55,000 distinct CDR3 sequences. The source is a human donor in good health. Some clones in this sample may be carry-over from other donors' samples. Material for sequencing was naive CXCR3+ CD8+ T cells from blood. Subset reported: CD45RO-CCR7+CD27+CD95- naive CD8+ T cells expressing CXCR3 (TNR3+). The chain carries TRBV29-1 and TRBJ2-1; TCRdb gives TRBD1 as the D gene, but with no DNA this cannot be confirmed. The CDR3 protein is CSVGIGYNEQFF.